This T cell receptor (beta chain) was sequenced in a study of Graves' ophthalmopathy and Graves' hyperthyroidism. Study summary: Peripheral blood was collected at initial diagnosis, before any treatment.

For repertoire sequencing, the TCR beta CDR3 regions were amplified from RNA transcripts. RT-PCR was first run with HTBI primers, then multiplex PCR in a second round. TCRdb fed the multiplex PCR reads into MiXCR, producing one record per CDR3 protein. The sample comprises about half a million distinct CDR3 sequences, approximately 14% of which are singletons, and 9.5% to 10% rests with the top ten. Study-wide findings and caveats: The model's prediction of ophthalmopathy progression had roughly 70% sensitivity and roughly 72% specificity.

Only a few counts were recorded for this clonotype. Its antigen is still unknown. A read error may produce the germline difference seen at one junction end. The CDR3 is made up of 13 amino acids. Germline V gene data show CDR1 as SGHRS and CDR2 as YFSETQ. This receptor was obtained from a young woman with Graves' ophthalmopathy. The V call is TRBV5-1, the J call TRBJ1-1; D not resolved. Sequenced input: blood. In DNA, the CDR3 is TGCGCCAGCAGCCTGGGCCCTAACACTGAAGCTTGCTTT. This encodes CASSLGPNTEACF.